This T cell receptor beta chain was identified during a study of Ad26.COV2.S vaccination and SARS-CoV-2 variants. Across the study: In the COV1001 trial, the donor was in the Ad26.COV2.S arm. General observations from the study: It was reported that spike-specific CD8+ and CD4+ T cell responses were substantially broad after vaccination. Among vaccine recipients, spike-specific TCR breadth exceeded that of placebo recipients.

The germline V gene has CDR1 SNHLY and CDR2 FYNNEI. The CDR3 runs to 11 residues. V dropped 5 bases and J dropped 10 bases, with 6 bases sitting between them. Profiled with immunoSEQ multiplex PCR; TCRdb holds only in-frame clones, not every one. This repertoire shows hundreds of thousands of clones, 70% to 90% found once; its top ten account for approximately 1.5%. Treatment defined: approximately 18 received Ad26.COV2.S at low or high dose, single or two shots; five or six received placebo; per-sample allocation not given. Following the first vaccine or placebo injection, samples were taken on day 63. As its vector, the vaccine had Ad26, which expressed Wuhan-strain SARS-CoV-2 spike. For this clone: Its cognate antigen is unknown.

Sample: peripheral blood, taken in a trial of Ad26.COV2.S vaccine versus placebo. The rearrangement joins TRBV2 to TRBJ1-6; TRBD1 is a possible D gene (6 bases). The receptor was isolated from a person between 18 and 60 years old who received the Ad26.COV2.S COVID-19 vaccine or a placebo. The DNA of the CDR3 is TGTGCCAGCAGTCAGGGGTCACCCCTCCACTTT. Encoded protein: CASSQGSPLHF.